What follows is one T cell receptor beta chain and its context. Its binding antigen is unknown. Base qualities are not at hand, and no much larger clone is one base apart. Based on the germline V gene, the CDR1 and CDR2 sequences are SGHRS and YFSETQ. Trimming costs V 5 bases and J 6 bases, and their ends lie 12 bases apart. The CDR3 runs 13 amino acids, cysteine and phenylalanine included. Solely the CDR3 DNA is kept, with 39 bases framed from the first base. This entry is derived from a study of cytotoxic CD8 clonotypes in ibrutinib-treated CLL (dated by TCRdb to 2020 to 2022). Context from the whole study: In this cohort, approximately 15 patients were treatment-naive and approximately twelve were relapsed/refractory, while some 18 had unmutated IGHV. Responses were partial in around 25 patients and complete in 2; after median approximately 69 months follow-up, approximately 15 stayed in remission and 12 progressed. Response samples were taken after a median of around 13 months on treatment, ranging from roughly 6 to 36 months. Cryopreserved peripheral blood mononuclear cells were collected at three points: before therapy, at response, and at either sustained remission or disease progression. Every remission and progressive disease sample was obtained while ibrutinib was still being received by the patients. Of the 86 participants in the trial, about two dozen had longitudinal samples available. On average, each sample yielded 250,000 to 300,000 productive templates and about 95,000 productive rearrangements.

This specimen's time point label, interpreted: about twelve months on ibrutinib. For TCR beta library preparation, roughly 2.2 micrograms of genomic DNA were isolated from cryopreserved PBMCs. High-throughput TCR beta sequencing was performed on longitudinal blood samples from CLL patients receiving ibrutinib monotherapy. The patients were enrolled in a single-center, open-label phase 2 trial of ibrutinib monotherapy. Each clonotype received, on average, about 10x coverage in deep resolution sequencing performed on a MiSeq, where the target depth lay between 1 in 1 million and 1 in 200,000 T cells. TCR beta libraries were generated with the immunoSEQ hsTCRB Kit. For the original study's pipeline: ImmunoSEQ Data Assistant and ImmunoSEQ Analyzer were used for data analysis, and V, D and J genes were assigned according to IMGT definitions. Clonality was computed as one minus normalized Shannon entropy of productive rearrangement frequencies, ranging from 0 to 1. Public clonotype analysis was restricted to overrepresented clonotypes comprising at least 0.05% of each patient's repertoire. Some 14 age-matched healthy donor repertoires from immuneACCESS served as clonality controls. Held by TCRdb, this immuneACCESS table contains in-frame sequences only and omits some clones. Under half of the omission traces to an unresolved V gene where checked; the cause of the rest is unknown. D and trimming come from the DNA, and the V and J calls and clone size come from that table. A total of about 44,000 clones appear in this sample, roughly three quarters of them only once. Of the sample, roughly 14% falls within the top ten clones.

Summary of the overall study and its limitations: Public clonotypes were rare and either shrank or stayed stable during treatment, and the rise in clonality at ibrutinib response reflected expansion of private clonotypes. Baseline clonality was found to be higher than that of age-matched healthy donors and was strongly correlated with circulating CD8+ T-cell counts. At ibrutinib response clonality went up, during sustained remission it held steady, and at progression it dropped back toward baseline. Sampling times were not matched between patients in sustained remission and patients whose disease was progressing, and lymph node repertoires were not examined.

Here the chain combines TRBV5-1 and TRBJ2-1; D gene: possibly TRBD1, on 8 matching bases. This material consisted of PBMCs, taken after 12 months of ibrutinib treatment. The sequence came from a human donor with chronic lymphocytic leukemia. The sequenced DNA: TGCGCCAGCAGGCGGGGGACAGGCAATGAGCAGTTCTTC. It codes for CASRRGTGNEQFF.